This T cell receptor (beta chain) derives from a study of blood T cell repertoires in COVID-19. Study-wide context: There were acute and convalescent COVID-19 samples, and they came from the United States, Italy and Spain. PBMCs, B-cell-depleted T cells, or T cells provided the cDNA or gDNA that made up the material.

V lost 4 bases to trimming and J lost 10 bases; unmatched junction nucleotides: 12. From germline, CDR1 is LGHDT and CDR2 YNNKEL (reference sequence). There are 14 residues in the CDR3. Using immunoSEQ multiplex PCR, the repertoire was profiled, and TCRdb retains in-frame clones only, with some absent. This table has 100,000 or so clones, about 80% appearing once. The rearrangement uses TRBV3-1 (or the pseudogene TRBV3-2) and TRBJ2-7; 8 bases are shared with TRBD2. The receptor was derived from a man in his 70s with active or convalescent COVID-19. The sequencing sample was made of peripheral blood. The CDR3 protein is CASSRQTSGGPQYF. For the CDR3, the DNA is TGTGCCAGCAGCCGCCAAACTAGCGGTGGCCCACAGTACTTC.